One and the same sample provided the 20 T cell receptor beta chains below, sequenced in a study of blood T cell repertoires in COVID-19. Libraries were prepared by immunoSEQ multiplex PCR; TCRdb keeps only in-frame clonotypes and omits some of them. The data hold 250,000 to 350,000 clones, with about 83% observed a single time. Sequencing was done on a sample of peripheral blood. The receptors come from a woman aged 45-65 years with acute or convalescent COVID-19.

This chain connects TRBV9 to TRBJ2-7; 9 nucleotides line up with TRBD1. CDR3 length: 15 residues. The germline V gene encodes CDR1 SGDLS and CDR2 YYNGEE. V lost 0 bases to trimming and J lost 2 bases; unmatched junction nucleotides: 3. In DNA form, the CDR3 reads TGTGCCAGCAGCGTAGGACAGGGGGGCACCTACGAGCAGTACTTC. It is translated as CASSVGQGGTYEQYF.

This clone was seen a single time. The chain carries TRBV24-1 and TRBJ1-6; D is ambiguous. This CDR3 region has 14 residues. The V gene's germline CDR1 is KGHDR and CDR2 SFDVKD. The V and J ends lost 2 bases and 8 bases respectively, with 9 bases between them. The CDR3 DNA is TGTGCCACCAGTGATTCCCCTCCAGATTCACCCCTCCACTTT. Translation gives CATSDSPPDSPLHF.

The CDR3 nucleotides read TGTGCCAGCAGCGAAAGACTAGCGGGAGGGGATGAGCAGTACTTC. Protein sequence: CASSERLAGGDEQYF. The chain recombines TRBV9 with TRBJ2-7; 14 bases align to TRBD2. CDR1 and CDR2 (germline): SGDLS, YYNGEE. There are 15 residues in the CDR3. The V gene end was trimmed by 3 bases and the J gene end by 7 bases; junction bases not matched to a gene: 6.

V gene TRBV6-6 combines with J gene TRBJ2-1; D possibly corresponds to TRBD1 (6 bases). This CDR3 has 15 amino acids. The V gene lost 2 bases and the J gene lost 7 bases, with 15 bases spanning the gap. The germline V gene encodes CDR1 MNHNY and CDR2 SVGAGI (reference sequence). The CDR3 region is CASSYETDRSNEQFF. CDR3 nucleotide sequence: TGTGCCAGCAGTTACGAGACAGACAGGTCGAATGAGCAGTTCTTC.

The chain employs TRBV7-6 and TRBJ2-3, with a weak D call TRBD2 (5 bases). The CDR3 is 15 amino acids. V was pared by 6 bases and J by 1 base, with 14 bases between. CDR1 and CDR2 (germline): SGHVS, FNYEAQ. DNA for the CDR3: TGTGCCAGCAGGCAACGGGGATTTGGCACAGATACGCAGTATTTT. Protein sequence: CASRQRGFGTDTQYF.

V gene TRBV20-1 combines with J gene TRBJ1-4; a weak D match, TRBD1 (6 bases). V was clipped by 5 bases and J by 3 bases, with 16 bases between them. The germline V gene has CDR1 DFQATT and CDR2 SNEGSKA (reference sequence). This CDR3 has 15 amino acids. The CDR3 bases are TGCAGTGCTCGTGGGACAAAGGAAGCTAATGAAAAACTGTTTTTT. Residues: CSARGTKEANEKLFF.

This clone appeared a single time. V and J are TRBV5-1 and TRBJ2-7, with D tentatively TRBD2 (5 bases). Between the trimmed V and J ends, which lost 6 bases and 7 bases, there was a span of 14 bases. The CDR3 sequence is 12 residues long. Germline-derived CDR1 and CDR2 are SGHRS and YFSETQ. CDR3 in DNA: TGCGCCAGCAACGAACCTTCGGGGGAGCAGTACTTC. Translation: CASNEPSGEQYF. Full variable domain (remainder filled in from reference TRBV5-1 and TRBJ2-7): KAGVTQTPRYLIKTRGQQVTLSCSPISGHRSVSWYQQTPGQGLQFLFEYFSETQRNKGNFPGRFSGRQFSNSRSEMNVSTLELGDSALYLCASNEPSGEQYFGPGTRLTVT.

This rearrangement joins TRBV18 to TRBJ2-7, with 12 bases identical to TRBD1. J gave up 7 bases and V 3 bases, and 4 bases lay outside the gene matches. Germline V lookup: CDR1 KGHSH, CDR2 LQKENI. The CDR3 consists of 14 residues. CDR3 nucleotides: TGTGCCAGCTCACCCGGGACAGGGGGCCCGGAGCAGTACTTC. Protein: CASSPGTGGPEQYF. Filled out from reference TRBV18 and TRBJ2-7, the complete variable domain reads NAGVMQNPRHLVRRRGQEARLRCSPMKGHSHVYWYRQLPEEGLKFMVYLQKENIIDESGMPKERFSAEFPKEGPSILRIQQVVRGDSAAYFCASSPGTGGPEQYFGPGTRLTVT.

CDR3 region: CASSPRTSGAYEQYF. DNA of the CDR3: TGTGCCAGCAGCCCTCGGACTAGCGGAGCCTACGAGCAGTACTTC. The chain links TRBV7-2 to TRBJ2-7, with 10 bases aligning to TRBD2. The CDR3 consists of 15 residues. After removal of 5 bases from V and 2 bases from J, the junction contained 6 bases not matched to a gene. Germline values: CDR1 SGHTA, CDR2 FQGNSA.

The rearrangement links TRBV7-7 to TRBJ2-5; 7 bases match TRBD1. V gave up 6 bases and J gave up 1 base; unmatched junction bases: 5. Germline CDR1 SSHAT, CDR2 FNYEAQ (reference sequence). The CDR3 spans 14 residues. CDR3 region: CASSRDRPQETQYF. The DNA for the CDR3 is TGTGCCAGCAGTAGGGACAGACCCCAAGAGACCCAGTACTTC.

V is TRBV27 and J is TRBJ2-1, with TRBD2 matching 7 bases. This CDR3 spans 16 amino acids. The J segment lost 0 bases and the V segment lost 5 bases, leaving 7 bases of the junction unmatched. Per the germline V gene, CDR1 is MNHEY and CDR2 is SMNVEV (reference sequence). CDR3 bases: TGTGCCAGCAGTCCCGCCGGCGGGAGCTCCTACAATGAGCAGTTCTTC. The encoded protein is CASSPAGGSSYNEQFF.

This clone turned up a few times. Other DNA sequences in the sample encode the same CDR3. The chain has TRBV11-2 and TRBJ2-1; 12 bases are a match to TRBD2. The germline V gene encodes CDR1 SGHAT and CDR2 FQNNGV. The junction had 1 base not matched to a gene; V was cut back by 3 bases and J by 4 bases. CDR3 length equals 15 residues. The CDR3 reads CASSLGTSGYNEQFF. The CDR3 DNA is TGTGCCAGCAGCTTGGGGACTAGCGGGTACAATGAGCAGTTCTTC.

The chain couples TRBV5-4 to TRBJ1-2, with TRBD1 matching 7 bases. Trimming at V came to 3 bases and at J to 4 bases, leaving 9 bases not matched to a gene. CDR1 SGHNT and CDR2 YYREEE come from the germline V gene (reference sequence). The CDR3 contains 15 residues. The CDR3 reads CASSSVRGQGYGYTF. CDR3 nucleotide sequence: TGTGCCAGCAGCTCAGTAAGGGGGCAGGGCTATGGCTACACCTTC.

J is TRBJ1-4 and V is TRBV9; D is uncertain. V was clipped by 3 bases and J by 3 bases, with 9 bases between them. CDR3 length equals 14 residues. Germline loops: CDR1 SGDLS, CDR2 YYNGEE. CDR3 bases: TGTGCCAGCAGCGCCCCCCCAGCTAATGAAAAACTGTTTTTT. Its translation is CASSAPPANEKLFF.

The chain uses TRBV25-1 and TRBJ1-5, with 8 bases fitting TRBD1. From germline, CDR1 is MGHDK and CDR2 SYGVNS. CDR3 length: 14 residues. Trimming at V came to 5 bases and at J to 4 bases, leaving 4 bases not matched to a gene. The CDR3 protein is CASSQGQVNQPQHF. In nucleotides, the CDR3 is TGTGCCAGCAGTCAGGGACAGGTAAATCAGCCCCAGCATTTT.

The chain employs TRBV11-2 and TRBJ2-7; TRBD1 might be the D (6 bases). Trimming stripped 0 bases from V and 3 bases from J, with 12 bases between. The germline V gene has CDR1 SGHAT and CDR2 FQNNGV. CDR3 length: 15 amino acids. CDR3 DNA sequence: TGTGCCAGCAGCTTAGACGGGACACCTTTCTACGAGCAGTACTTC. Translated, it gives CASSLDGTPFYEQYF.

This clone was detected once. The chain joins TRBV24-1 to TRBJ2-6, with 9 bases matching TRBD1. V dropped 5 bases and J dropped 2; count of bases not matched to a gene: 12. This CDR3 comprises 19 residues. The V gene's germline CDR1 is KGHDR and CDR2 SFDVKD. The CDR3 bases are TGTGCCACCAGTGCTCCGGGACAGGGTCCGATGGCTGGGGCCAACGTCCTGACTTTC. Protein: CATSAPGQGPMAGANVLTF.

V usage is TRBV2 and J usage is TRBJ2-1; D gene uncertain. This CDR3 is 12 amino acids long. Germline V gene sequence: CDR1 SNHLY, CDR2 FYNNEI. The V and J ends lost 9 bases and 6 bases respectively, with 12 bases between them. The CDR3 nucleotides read TGTGCCAGTTGTTTGGGCACCAATGAGCAGTTCTTC. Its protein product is CASCLGTNEQFF.

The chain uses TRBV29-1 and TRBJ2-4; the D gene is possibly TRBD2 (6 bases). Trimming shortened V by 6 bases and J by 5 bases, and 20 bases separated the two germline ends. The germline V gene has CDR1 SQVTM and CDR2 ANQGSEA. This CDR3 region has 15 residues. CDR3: CSVSSALKLENIQYF. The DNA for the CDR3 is TGCAGCGTGTCTAGCGCCCTCAAATTGGAAAACATTCAGTACTTC.

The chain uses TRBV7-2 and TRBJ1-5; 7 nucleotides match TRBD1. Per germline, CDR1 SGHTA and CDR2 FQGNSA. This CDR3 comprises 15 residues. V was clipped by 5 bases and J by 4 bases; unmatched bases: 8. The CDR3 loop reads CASSVDREWNQPQHF. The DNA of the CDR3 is TGTGCCAGCAGCGTAGACAGGGAATGGAATCAGCCCCAGCATTTT.